A selection of T cell receptor beta chains follows, all from one sample in a study of human T cells and chemical hapten exposure. TCRdb analysed the RACE reads with MiXCR anew, one entry per CDR3 protein. The table includes around 27,000 distinct CDR3 sequences, about 5.6% detected once. The source was whole blood, collected in connection with sensitization to the hapten diphenylcyclopropenone (DPC). The receptors shown here come from a man aged 30 to 39 with alopecia areata. Some clones in this sample may be carry-over from other donors' samples. CDR3s include the opening cysteine and the closing phenylalanine or tryptophan. A D gene is named only where the DNA matches it firmly. Some rows have no size entry. The others give once, few or many, or a class for an expanded clone.

>many|TRBJ2-5|TRBV4-3|15|-
TGCGCCAGCAGCCAAGGGTCCCTAGGGGTTGAGACCCAGTACTTC
CASSQGSLGVETQYF
>-|TRBJ1-5|TRBV12-3/TRBV12-4|14|-
TGTGCCAGCAGTTTACAGGGCGGCGATCAGCCCCAGCATTTT
CASSLQGGDQPQHF
>many|TRBJ1-1|TRBV5-1|16|TRBD1
TGCGCCAGCAGCTTGCGGCCCCAGGGGGGCAGCGCTGAAGCTTTCTTT
CASSLRPQGGSAEAFF
>many|TRBJ2-3|TRBV4-1|14|-
TGCGCCAGCAGCCAAGAACAGGGGACTGGTACGCAGTATTTT
CASSQEQGTGTQYF
>many|TRBJ2-2|TRBV19|13|-
TGTGCCAGCCGGGCCACGAACACCGGGGAGCTGTTTTTT
CASRATNTGELFF
>once|TRBJ2-2|TRBV14|15|-
TGTGCCAGCAGCCGAAGACAGACATCGGCCGGGGAGCTGTTTTTT
CASSRRQTSAGELFF
>many|TRBJ2-5|TRBV29-1|12|-
TGCAGCGTTGAAGCGGGCGCGGAGACCCAGTACTTC
CSVEAGAETQYF
>many|TRBJ1-5|TRBV18|15|TRBD1
TGTGCCAGCTCGCTAACCGGGACAGGGGACCAGCCCCAGCATTTT
CASSLTGTGDQPQHF
>many|TRBJ2-5|TRBV6-2/TRBV6-3|17|-
TGTGCCAGCAGTTACGGTTCTCCCAGGGGGGCCGGGGAGACCCAGTACTTC
CASSYGSPRGAGETQYF
>many|TRBJ1-3|TRBV4-3|16|-
TGCGCCAGCAGCCAAGATCCGACAGGTTATGGAAACACCATATATTTT
CASSQDPTGYGNTIYF
>medium-sized|TRBJ2-5|TRBV5-5|15|-
TGTGCCAGCAGCTTGGACGCGACTCTTCAAGAGACCCAGTACTTC
CASSLDATLQETQYF
>many|TRBJ1-2|TRBV12-3/TRBV12-4|13|-
TGTGCCAGCAGTTTCGAGCATGAATATGGCTACACCTTC
CASSFEHEYGYTF
>many|TRBJ1-1|TRBV12-3/TRBV12-4|11|-
TGTGCCAGCACTTTAGTCACTGAAGCTTTCTTT
CASTLVTEAFF
>many|TRBJ1-5|TRBV2|14|TRBD1
TGTGCCAGCAGTGTGGGGACAGGGCTTCAGCCCCAGCATTTT
CASSVGTGLQPQHF
>many|TRBJ2-7|TRBV2|14|-
TGTGCCAGCAGTTCGACGTGGCCGGCCTACGAGCAGTACTTC
CASSSTWPAYEQYF
>many|TRBJ2-5|TRBV7-2|16|TRBD2
TGTGCCAGCAGCCTAGGGACTAGCGGGGAGGGGGAGACCCAGTACTTC
CASSLGTSGEGETQYF
>many|TRBJ2-2|TRBV15|18|-
TGTGCCACCAGCAGACACCCCCGGACGGGGCTGAACACCGGGGAGCTGTTTTTT
CATSRHPRTGLNTGELFF
>many|TRBJ2-1|TRBV6-5|16|TRBD2
TGTGCCAGCAGGACTAGCGGGAAATTCTCCTACAATGAGCAGTTCTTC
CASRTSGKFSYNEQFF
>many|TRBJ2-5|TRBV12-3/TRBV12-4|15|TRBD2
TGTGCCAGCAGTTTTTCACTAGCGGCATTGGAGACCCAGTACTTC
CASSFSLAALETQYF
>many|TRBJ1-6|TRBV7-2|17|TRBD1
TGTGCCAGCAGCTTACAAGATCCGGGACAGGGGGGATCACCCCTCCACTTT
CASSLQDPGQGGSPLHF
>many|TRBJ1-6|TRBV12-3/TRBV12-4|15|TRBD1
TGTGCCAGCAGTCAAGCACCCGGGACAGGGTCACCCCTCCACTTT
CASSQAPGTGSPLHF
>many|TRBJ2-3|TRBV29-1|13|TRBD1
TGCAGCGTTGTGGGGGTGTCCGGGACAGGGGAGTATTTT
CSVVGVSGTGEYF